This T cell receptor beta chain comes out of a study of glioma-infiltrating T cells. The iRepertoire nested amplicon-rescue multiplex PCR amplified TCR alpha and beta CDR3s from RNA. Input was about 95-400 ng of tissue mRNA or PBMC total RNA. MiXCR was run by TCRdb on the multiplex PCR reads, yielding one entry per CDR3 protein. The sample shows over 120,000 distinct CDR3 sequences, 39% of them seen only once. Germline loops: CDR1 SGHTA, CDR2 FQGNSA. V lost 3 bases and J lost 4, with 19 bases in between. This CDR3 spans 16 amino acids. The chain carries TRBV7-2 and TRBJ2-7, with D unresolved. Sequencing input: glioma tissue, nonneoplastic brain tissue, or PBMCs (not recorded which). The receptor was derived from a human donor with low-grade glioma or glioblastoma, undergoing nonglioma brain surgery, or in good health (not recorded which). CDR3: CASSLSNPDGLYEQYF. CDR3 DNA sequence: TGTGCCAGCAGCTTGTCTAACCCGGACGGGTTGTACGAGCAGTACTTC.